This entry is about one T cell receptor (beta chain). Its antigen is currently unknown. This sample was taken from a study of memory CD4+ T cells and cytomegalovirus serostatus. Study overall: Of the healthy Belgian adults, 8 to 10 were CMV seropositive and around 22 seronegative.

Sequencing was performed with immunoSEQ multiplex PCR; in TCRdb, only in-frame clones are kept and a portion is missing. The sample contains some 54,000 clones, around four fifths of which appear only once. Overall study findings and caveats: CMV serostatus prediction reached median AUC approximately 0.95, or 0.91 with US-trained model.

The sort gate was single viable CD3+CD4+CD8-CD45RO+ cells for memory CD4+ T cells. Serostatus was set by detecting CMV pp150, pp28, p38, p52 IgG. CDR1 and CDR2 from the germline V gene are LNHDA and SQIVND (reference sequence). After removal of 6 bases from V and 8 bases from J, the junction contained 13 bases not matched to a gene. The length of the CDR3 is 16 residues. This clonotype originated in an adult in good health and CMV-seropositive. This rearrangement joins TRBV19 to TRBJ2-1; 10 positions agree with TRBD2. Sequenced input: memory CD4+ T cells from blood. The CDR3 spells CASRRLAGDGSDEQFF. The CDR3 region has the DNA TGTGCCAGTAGAAGGCTAGCGGGAGATGGTTCTGATGAGCAGTTCTTC.